The 6 T cell receptor beta chains below come from one sample, sequenced in a study of a mutant IDH1 vaccine in newly diagnosed glioma. Time point of the sample: baseline, week 1 (first vaccination visit). Treatment given: pre-vaccination baseline after standard-of-care therapy. The table came from immunoSEQ multiplex PCR; TCRdb's copy has only in-frame clones and leaves some out. The sample contains some 50,000 clones, 86% of which appear only once. Specimen: PBMCs, collected from a glioma patient treated with radiotherapy, temozolomide or both. All receptors derive from a man between 40 and 49 years old with glioma.

This sequence joins TRBV2 and TRBJ1-2; 11 nucleotides align to TRBD1. The trim removed 7 bases at V and 7 bases at J, leaving 2 bases unmatched. The CDR3 runs 12 residues. Germline V gene data show CDR1 as SNHLY and CDR2 as FYNNEI. Written as DNA, the CDR3 is TGTGCCAGCATCGGGACAGGGGGTGGCTACACCTTC. Its translation: CASIGTGGGYTF.

The rearrangement joins TRBV5-1 to TRBJ1-1, with D unresolved. Germline V CDR1 and CDR2: SGHRS, YFSETQ. Between the trimmed V and J ends, which lost 4 bases and 2 bases, there was a span of 15 bases. This CDR3 comprises 15 residues. In DNA, the CDR3 is TGCGCCAGCAGCCGTGAGGCAACTATAAACACTGAAGCTTTCTTT. This sequence encodes CASSREATINTEAFF.

In this sample, this clone turned up a few times. V is TRBV6-5 and J is TRBJ2-7; 14 bases agree with TRBD2. The CDR3 loop spans 16 amino acids. CDR1 and CDR2 from the germline V gene are MNHEY and SVGAGI. With 2 bases clipped from V and 5 bases from J, the junction kept 5 bases outside the gene matches. This chain's CDR3 is CASSYVGLAGVHEQYF. CDR3 coding DNA: TGTGCCAGCAGTTACGTGGGACTAGCGGGAGTCCACGAGCAGTACTTC.

The chain is built from TRBV7-2 and TRBJ2-6, with D unresolved. The germline V and J ends were trimmed by 5 bases and 0 bases, with 8 bases remaining between them. This CDR3 region has 15 residues. Germline CDR1 SGHTA, CDR2 FQGNSA. CDR3 coding DNA: TGTGCCAGCAGCCCTCAAATCTCTGGGGCCAACGTCCTGACTTTC. Amino acid sequence: CASSPQISGANVLTF.

The chain uses TRBV5-1 and TRBJ2-7; TRBD1 might be the D (6 bases). Trimming removed 0 bases at V and 6 bases at J, with 10 bases between. Germline assignment: CDR1 SGHRS and CDR2 YFSETQ. The CDR3 length is 13 residues. The CDR3 loop is CASSLDRVAEQYF. The CDR3 nucleotides are TGCGCCAGCAGCTTGGACAGGGTAGCCGAGCAGTACTTC.

The J gene is TRBJ2-1, the V gene TRBV2; 10 nucleotides align to TRBD1. CDR3 length: 16 residues. Germline assignment: CDR1 SNHLY and CDR2 FYNNEI. With V trimmed by 6 bases and J by 4 bases, 9 bases remained unmatched. CDR3 nucleotides: TGTGCCAGCAGGGTTACCGGGACAGGGGCTTACAATGAGCAGTTCTTC. This translates into CASRVTGTGAYNEQFF. The whole variable domain, filled in from reference TRBV2 and TRBJ2-1, reads EPEVTQTPSHQVTQMGQEVILRCVPISNHLYFYWYRQILGQKVEFLVSFYNNEISEKSEIFDDQFSVERPDGSNFTLKIRSTKLEDSAMYFCASRVTGTGAYNEQFFGPGTRLTVL.